The next 9 T cell receptor beta chains were all read from a single sample in a study of T cells in localized non-small cell lung cancer. Sequencing was performed with immunoSEQ multiplex PCR; in TCRdb, only in-frame clones are kept and a portion is missing. The table records about 39,000 clones, 79% of them present only once. The specimen was PBMCs, collected before any cancer treatment. The source of these receptors is a woman between 40 and 69 years old with stage II squamous cell lung carcinoma.

V and J are TRBV7-2 and TRBJ2-5; no clear D gene. The CDR3 runs to 14 residues. Germline CDR1 reads SGHTA; CDR2 reads FQGNSA. Trimming cost V 2 bases and J 2 bases, with 9 bases left between them. CDR3 amino acids: CASSLSRRQETQYF. The CDR3 bases are TGTGCCAGCAGCTTATCGCGGCGACAAGAGACCCAGTACTTC.

This chain connects TRBV5-5 to TRBJ2-3, with a possible D match to TRBD2 (6 bases). From germline, CDR1 is SGHKS and CDR2 YYEKEE (reference sequence). V gave up 4 bases and J gave up 6 bases, with 18 bases separating them. This CDR3 has 15 residues. The CDR3 here is CASSHTGVSLDTQYF. In nucleotides, the CDR3 is TGTGCCAGCAGCCACACGGGGGTCTCACTGGATACGCAGTATTTT.

The V gene is TRBV7-9, the J gene TRBJ1-4, with D unresolved. In germline, CDR1 is SEHNR, CDR2 FQNEAQ (reference sequence). This CDR3 is built from 15 residues. The V gene lost 4 bases and the J gene lost 5 bases, with 14 bases spanning the gap. The CDR3 region is CASSSVGEENEKLFF. CDR3 DNA sequence: TGTGCCAGCAGCTCGGTCGGGGAGGAGAATGAAAAACTGTTTTTT.

The rearrangement uses TRBV4-2 and TRBJ2-3; D is uncertain. The CDR3 has 16 residues. CDR1 is LGHNA and CDR2 is YNFKEQ in the germline V gene. V dropped 1 base and J dropped 1 base, with 12 bases sitting between them. The CDR3 is CASSQGTHEGTDTQYF. DNA for the CDR3: TGTGCCAGCAGCCAAGGTACCCACGAGGGCACAGATACGCAGTATTTT.

The chain uses TRBV20-1 and TRBJ2-7; D not resolved. This CDR3 comprises 11 residues. Germline CDR1 is DFQATT and CDR2 is SNEGSKA (reference sequence). The ends were cut back, 3 bases at V and 3 bases at J, with 6 bases in the middle. CDR3 sequence: CSARTGYEQYV. The CDR3 DNA reads TGCAGTGCTAGGACGGGCTACGAGCAGTACGTC.

This clone was observed at least ten times. The chain recombines TRBV7-9 with TRBJ1-4; weak D call: TRBD1 (6 bases). The CDR3 totals 14 residues. V lost 5 bases, J lost 4 bases, and 11 bases lay in between. Germline V gives CDR1 SEHNR, CDR2 FQNEAQ (reference sequence). CDR3 bases: TGTGCCAGCAGCCCTAGAGGGGGTAATGAAAAACTGTTTTTT. Its translation: CASSPRGGNEKLFF.

Details on this clone: The same CDR3 can be traced to other DNA sequences in this sample. The chain recombines TRBV7-9 with TRBJ2-5; D unresolved. The ends were cut back, 1 base at V and 2 bases at J, with 8 bases in the middle. Germline V gives CDR1 SEHNR, CDR2 FQNEAQ (reference sequence). CDR3 size: 14 residues. CDR3 in amino acids: CASSLGGLQETQYF. CDR3 DNA: TGTGCCAGCAGCTTAGGAGGCCTTCAAGAGACCCAGTACTTC.

The V and J genes are TRBV28 and TRBJ1-3; TRBD1 matches at 9 bases. Germline-derived CDR1 and CDR2 are MDHEN and SYDVKM. The ends lost 2 bases at V and 3 bases at J; junction bases unmatched: 5. CDR3 length: 16 amino acids. The CDR3 loop is CASSLGTGLGGNTIYF. The CDR3 DNA sequence: TGTGCCAGCAGTTTAGGGACAGGGTTGGGTGGAAACACCATATATTTT.

The chain links TRBV28 to TRBJ1-2; maybe TRBD1 (5 bases). Germline V gene data show CDR1 as MDHEN and CDR2 as SYDVKM. The V gene lost 7 bases and the J gene lost 7 bases, with 22 bases spanning the gap. The CDR3 has 15 residues. CDR3 sequence (DNA): TGTGCCAGCACCGAAGTCGGGGACGCCAGACGTGGCTACACCTTC. This encodes CASTEVGDARRGYTF.